One and the same sample provided the 27 T cell receptor beta chains below, sequenced in a study of identical twins. From the 5' RACE reads, TCRdb called clonotypes with MiXCR, one entry per CDR3 protein. The data hold hundreds of thousands of distinct CDR3 sequences, with more than 8% observed a single time. This sample was shared with a second study, whose subject was yellow fever vaccine responses in identical twins.

Sequencing was carried out using CD8+ T cells sorted from blood. The receptors were gathered from a woman in her late teens or twenties in good health.

This clonotype was observed a handful of times. This chain uses TRBV28 with TRBJ1-5; weak D call: TRBD1 (6 bases). The CDR3 length is 16 residues. V was trimmed by 5 bases and J by 0 bases, leaving 14 bases between them. Germline loops: CDR1 MDHEN, CDR2 SYDVKM. The CDR3 DNA follows: TGTGCCAGCAGTACTACAGGGATATATAGCAATCAGCCCCAGCATTTT. Its translation is CASSTTGIYSNQPQHF.

This clonotype came up many times. This chain connects TRBV12-3 or TRBV12-4 to TRBJ1-4; D not resolved. Trimming cost V 5 bases and J 6 bases, with 16 bases left between them. The CDR3 sequence is 15 residues long. The CDR3 nucleotides read TGTGCCAGCAGTATCCGGGCCAACGGATATGAAAAACTGTTTTTT. Its protein is CASSIRANGYEKLFF.

The chain is built from TRBV7-9 and TRBJ2-6; 7 positions match TRBD1. CDR3 length: 16 amino acids. Germline lookup yields CDR1 SEHNR and CDR2 FQNEAQ (reference sequence). V gave up 5 bases and J gave up 2 bases; unmatched junction bases: 6. CDR3 loop: CASSQSQGAGANVLTF. CDR3 nucleotides: TGTGCCAGCAGCCAGAGTCAGGGGGCTGGGGCCAACGTCCTGACTTTC.

In this sample, this clonotype turned up a few times. The chain recombines TRBV14 with TRBJ2-7; 8 bases are a match to TRBD2. Germline V gene data show CDR1 as SGHDN and CDR2 as FVKESK. This CDR3 spans 17 amino acids. V lost 2 bases to trimming and J lost 4 bases; unmatched junction nucleotides: 13. Here the CDR3 reads CASSQTPGSGIWYEQYF. As DNA, the CDR3 is TGTGCCAGCAGCCAAACCCCCGGTAGCGGGATATGGTACGAGCAGTACTTC.

The V call is TRBV5-4, the J call TRBJ2-3, with D perhaps TRBD1 or TRBD2 (5 bases each). The CDR3 consists of 14 residues. The germline V gene encodes CDR1 SGHNT and CDR2 YYREEE (reference sequence). With 1 base removed from V and 5 bases from J, the gap between germline ends came to 11 bases. The CDR3 DNA reads TGTGCCAGCAGCTTGAATGGTGGGGGAGATACGCAGTATTTT. Translation: CASSLNGGGDTQYF.

In this sample, this clonotype turned up a few times. The CDR3 spells CASSLSRSRALYEQYF. Written as DNA, the CDR3 is TGTGCCAGCAGTTTATCGAGGAGTAGGGCACTCTACGAGCAGTACTTC. The rearrangement joins TRBV27 to TRBJ2-7, with D uncertain. Looked up from germline, CDR1 is MNHEY and CDR2 is SMNVEV (reference sequence). The CDR3 extends over 16 amino acids. Trimming took 0 bases from V and 3 from J, leaving 15 bases between them.

The rearrangement links TRBV5-6 to TRBJ2-7; 11 bases align to TRBD1. The junction had 4 bases not matched to a gene; V was cut back by 0 bases and J by 5 bases. This CDR3 has 15 residues. Germline lookup yields CDR1 SGHDT and CDR2 YYEEEE. The CDR3 loop reads CASSLAGTGGDEQYF. The CDR3 DNA reads as TGTGCCAGCAGCTTGGCCGGGACAGGGGGGGACGAGCAGTACTTC.

This chain joins TRBV5-5 and TRBJ2-6; D is uncertain. The germline V gene has CDR1 SGHKS and CDR2 YYEKEE (reference sequence). V dropped 2 bases and J dropped 3 bases, with 9 bases sitting between them. This CDR3 has 15 residues. The CDR3 spells CASSFLGDGANVLTF. CDR3 bases: TGTGCCAGCAGCTTTTTGGGCGATGGGGCCAACGTCCTGACTTTC. The full variable domain, rest sourced from reference TRBV5-5 and TRBJ2-6, is DAGVTQSPTHLIKTRGQQVTLRCSPISGHKSVSWYQQVLGQGPQFIFQYYEKEERGRGNFPDRFSARQFPNYSSELNVNALLLGDSALYLCASSFLGDGANVLTFGAGSRLTVL.

This clonotype was seen a few times. The V call is TRBV30, the J call TRBJ2-2; the match to TRBD1 covers 8 bases. From germline, CDR1 is GTSNPN and CDR2 SVGIG (reference sequence). This CDR3 has 15 residues. J lost 4 bases, V lost 2 bases, and 6 bases had no gene match. The CDR3 here is CAWSIGTGPTGELFF. CDR3 DNA: TGTGCCTGGAGTATAGGGACAGGCCCCACCGGGGAGCTGTTTTTT.

This clonotype has ten or more counts. The chain uses TRBV6-2 or TRBV6-3 and TRBJ2-5; possibly TRBD1 for D (6 bases). V shed 5 bases and J shed 2 bases, with 9 bases lying between them. Germline V CDR1 and CDR2: MNHEY, SVGEGT. The CDR3 sequence is 13 residues long. Here the CDR3 reads CASSRTEQETQYF. The CDR3 DNA sequence: TGTGCCAGCAGTCGGACAGAACAAGAGACCCAGTACTTC.

This clonotype was detected many times. V usage is TRBV5-6 and J usage is TRBJ1-5; D possibly corresponds to TRBD1 (5 bases). V was trimmed by 4 bases and J by 7 bases, leaving 15 bases between them. CDR1 is SGHDT, CDR2 YYEEEE, per germline. The CDR3 contains 14 residues. The CDR3 reads CASSTSWGTQPQHF. The DNA for the CDR3 is TGTGCCAGCAGCACCTCTTGGGGCACACAGCCCCAGCATTTT.

This clonotype was detected many times. This chain joins TRBV20-1 and TRBJ2-7; 7 nucleotides line up with TRBD1. The CDR3 has 12 residues. Germline lookup yields CDR1 DFQATT and CDR2 SNEGSKA (reference sequence). The junction had 10 bases not matched to a gene; V was cut back by 8 bases and J by 6 bases. Here the CDR3 reads CSRRQGFFEQYF. The DNA for the CDR3 is TGCAGTCGGAGACAGGGCTTCTTCGAGCAGTACTTC.

This clonotype is medium-sized (0.01 to 0.1%) by share. V usage is TRBV4-3 and J usage is TRBJ2-1; D is uncertain. Per germline, CDR1 LGHNA and CDR2 YSLEER. CDR3 length: 15 amino acids. V was trimmed by 1 base and J by 3 bases, leaving 10 bases between them. The CDR3 region has the DNA TGCGCCAGCAGCCAAGGTTCAGCGAACTACAATGAGCAGTTCTTC. As protein: CASSQGSANYNEQFF.

In its sample, this clonotype was seen a few times. The genes are TRBV5-1 and TRBJ2-7; a possible D gene is TRBD1 (6 bases). Trimming removed 4 bases from V and 1 base from J, with 15 bases in between. In germline, CDR1 is SGHRS, CDR2 YFSETQ. The CDR3 contains 15 residues. CDR3 sequence reads: CASSLETGRSYEQYF. The CDR3 nucleotides are TGCGCCAGCAGCCTAGAAACAGGGCGGTCCTACGAGCAGTACTTC.

This clonotype was detected a few times. The J gene is TRBJ2-1, the V gene TRBV30; 9 positions agree with TRBD2. V lost 3 bases to trimming and J lost 5 bases; unmatched junction nucleotides: 11. Germline lookup yields CDR1 GTSNPN and CDR2 SVGIG (reference sequence). The CDR3 has 16 amino acids. CDR3 DNA sequence: TGTGCCTGGAGCCCCCCTATAGCGGGGGATAACAATGAGCAGTTCTTC. It is translated as CAWSPPIAGDNNEQFF.

This clonotype has at least ten counts. The J gene is TRBJ1-1, the V gene TRBV12-3 or TRBV12-4; D possibly corresponds to TRBD1 (6 bases). The length of the CDR3 is 15 residues. V was cut by 5 bases and J by 7 bases, with 20 bases left in between. This CDR3 is CASSPWTRGRGEAFF. The CDR3 DNA sequence: TGTGCCAGCAGTCCTTGGACCAGGGGAAGGGGTGAAGCTTTCTTT.

This clonotype was seen only once. This rearrangement joins TRBV6-2 or TRBV6-3 to TRBJ2-5; D unresolved. The CDR3 has 16 residues. From germline, CDR1 is MNHEY and CDR2 SVGEGT. Trimming shortened V by 5 bases and J by 2 bases, and 18 bases separated the two germline ends. The CDR3 DNA reads as TGTGCCAGCAGTCACCGGGCCCCAAGGCGGCAAGAGACCCAGTACTTC. Amino acids: CASSHRAPRRQETQYF.

The table lists this clonotype with many counts. The J gene is TRBJ1-6, the V gene TRBV5-1; D is uncertain. Germline V gene sequence: CDR1 SGHRS, CDR2 YFSETQ. The V and J ends lost 1 base and 0 bases respectively, with 8 bases between them. CDR3 length: 16 amino acids. The CDR3 protein is CASSLSASSYNSPLHF. CDR3 in DNA: TGCGCCAGCAGCTTGAGTGCGAGCTCCTATAATTCACCCCTCCACTTT.

This clonotype was picked up many times. The rearrangement uses TRBV7-8 and TRBJ2-1, with D perhaps TRBD2 (6 bases). Trimming left V 1 base short and J 2 bases short, with 9 bases between. Germline CDR1 and CDR2: SGHVS and FQNEAQ. The CDR3 is 15 amino acids. CDR3 sequence (DNA): TGTGCCAGCAGCTTAGGAAGCGGGCCCTACAATGAGCAGTTCTTC. This encodes CASSLGSGPYNEQFF.

This clonotype was counted many times. The chain combines TRBV7-9 with TRBJ2-5, with TRBD2 matching over 8 bases. This CDR3 region has 16 residues. V lost 5 bases, J lost 3 bases, and 11 bases stayed unmatched. Germline values: CDR1 SEHNR, CDR2 FQNEAQ (reference sequence). DNA of the CDR3: TGTGCCAGCAGCCACCCGTTAGCGGGGACGAAAGAGACCCAGTACTTC. Its translation is CASSHPLAGTKETQYF.

The J gene is TRBJ2-7, the V gene TRBV4-3; 8 bases line up with TRBD1. The CDR3 sequence is 14 residues long. V shed 4 bases and J 5 bases; nucleotides not matched to a gene: 7. CDR1 and CDR2 (germline): LGHNA, YSLEER. The DNA for the CDR3 is TGCGCCAGCAGCCCCACACAGGGGGTCAACGAGCAGTACTTC. Translating it yields CASSPTQGVNEQYF.

The rearrangement uses TRBV27 and TRBJ2-4; no firm D call. Between the trimmed V and J ends, which lost 4 bases and 3 bases, there was a span of 10 bases. CDR3 length: 14 residues. The germline CDR1 and CDR2 sequences are MNHEY and SMNVEV (reference sequence). CDR3 DNA: TGTGCCAGCAGTTCCACGCTTGGCAAAAACATTCAGTACTTC. Translation: CASSSTLGKNIQYF.

This clonotype was counted ten times or more. The chain joins TRBV29-1 to TRBJ1-6; D is possibly TRBD1 (6 bases). Germline values: CDR1 SQVTM, CDR2 ANQGSEA. This CDR3 is built from 14 residues. V shed 8 bases and J shed 8 bases, with 19 bases lying between them. CDR3 nucleotides: TGCAGCCCTGGTGGGGGCCGCGAGGATTCACCCCTCCACTTT. The encoded protein is CSPGGGREDSPLHF.

This clonotype turned up a few times. The rearrangement links TRBV20-1 to TRBJ2-7, with 8 bases identical to TRBD2. This CDR3 is built from 15 residues. Germline CDR1 DFQATT, CDR2 SNEGSKA (reference sequence). V lost 0 bases to trimming and J lost 1 base; unmatched junction nucleotides: 5. Written as DNA, the CDR3 is TGCAGTGCTAGAGATTTTAGCGGGGAATCCTACGAGCAGTACTTC. Translated: CSARDFSGESYEQYF.

The rearrangement uses TRBV28 and TRBJ2-5; no definite D call. CDR3 length: 13 amino acids. Germline V gene data show CDR1 as MDHEN and CDR2 as SYDVKM. Trimming took off 5 bases at V and 2 bases at J, with 9 bases between the two ends. CDR3 region: CASSGTAQETQYF. The CDR3 coding sequence is TGTGCCAGCAGTGGTACAGCACAAGAGACCCAGTACTTC.

In this sample, this clonotype turned up a few times. The V call is TRBV4-3, the J call TRBJ2-5; no reliable D call. The CDR3 length is 15 residues. The V gene lost 0 bases and the J gene lost 1 base, with 9 bases spanning the gap. Germline CDR1 and CDR2: LGHNA and YSLEER. The CDR3 nucleotides are TGCGCCAGCAGCCAAGATCGCCAGATCCAAGAGACCCAGTACTTC. Translated: CASSQDRQIQETQYF.

This clonotype appeared a few times. V is TRBV6-1 and J is TRBJ2-2, with 14 bases aligning to TRBD2. This CDR3 region has 17 residues. The V gene end was trimmed by 6 bases and the J gene end by 3 bases; junction bases not matched to a gene: 6. Germline V gene data show CDR1 as MNHNS and CDR2 as SASEGT. In DNA, the CDR3 is TGTGCCAGCAGCACAGGACTAGCGGGAGGTGACACCGGGGAGCTGTTTTTT. Translation: CASSTGLAGGDTGELFF.